This T cell receptor (beta chain) was found in a study of blood T cell repertoires in COVID-19. Germline V gives CDR1 SNHLY, CDR2 FYNNEI. There are 12 residues in the CDR3. V was clipped by 6 bases and J by 8 bases; unmatched bases: 3. The table came from immunoSEQ multiplex PCR; TCRdb's copy has only in-frame clones and leaves some out. The sample has around 230,000 clones, over 80% seen once. The sequence was collected from a woman between 65 and 79 years old with active or convalescent COVID-19. Sequenced input: peripheral blood. The chain links TRBV2 to TRBJ1-2, with 10 bases lining up with TRBD1. The CDR3 DNA reads as TGTGCCAGCAGAGGACAGGGGGACGGCTACACCTTC. Translation gives CASRGQGDGYTF.